Presented here are 28 T cell receptor beta chains from one specimen sequenced in a study of T cells in Graves' hyperthyroidism and ophthalmopathy. Amplification yielded TCR beta CDR3 regions, with RNA transcripts as the source. The HTBI primer set drove a first-round RT-PCR of the TCR CDR3. Each CDR3 protein is one row after TCRdb ran MiXCR on the multiplex PCR reads. The table lists fewer than 45,000 distinct CDR3 sequences, 49% of them singletons. Material: blood. The receptors derive from a woman in her forties or fifties with Graves' hyperthyroidism that later progressed to Graves' ophthalmopathy.

This clonotype came up many times. The V gene is TRBV4-1, the J gene TRBJ2-1; 8 bases are a match to TRBD2. The germline gives CDR1 MGHRA, CDR2 YSYEKL. Trimming cost V 0 bases and J 8 bases; bases outside gene matches: 12. The CDR3 is 17 amino acids. The CDR3 region has the DNA TGCGCCAGCAGCCAAGATCCGTCGGGACTAGGTCATGATGAGCAGTTCTTC. Translating it yields CASSQDPSGLGHDEQFF.

The V call is TRBV18, the J call TRBJ1-2, with D maybe TRBD1 (5 bases). This CDR3 region has 15 residues. Deletions cut 0 bases from V and 4 bases from J, with 12 bases between. Germline CDR1 and CDR2: KGHSH and LQKENI. CDR3 sequence: CASSPPGRGTYGYTF. CDR3 in DNA: TGTGCCAGCTCACCACCGGGACGGGGAACCTATGGCTACACCTTC.

This clonotype was seen a few times. This CDR3 is missing its conserved last phenylalanine or tryptophan, likely due to a read error. The limits of the CDR3 on the DNA are not certain, so only TCRdb's listed CDR3 is given. The chain employs TRBV7-8 and TRBJ2-6; the table assigns TRBD1, which was not confirmed against the DNA. The CDR3 spans 18 amino acids, including both terminal residues. Per germline, CDR1 SGHVS and CDR2 FQNEAQ. CDR3 region: CASTQGAGLPSGANVLVL.

The rearrangement links TRBV20-1 to TRBJ2-1, with D perhaps TRBD2 (5 bases). The CDR3 is 14 amino acids. Germline loops: CDR1 DFQATT, CDR2 SNEGSKA (reference sequence). The germline V and J ends were trimmed by 4 bases and 2 bases, with 12 bases remaining between them. The CDR3 spells CSAMQTSPYNEQFF. In DNA, the CDR3 is TGCAGTGCTATGCAAACTAGTCCCTACAATGAGCAGTTCTTC.

This clonotype came up many times. CDR3 DNA sequence: TGTGCCAGCAGCTTAGGGGCGACAGGGGGCTACGAGCAGTACTTC. Its protein product is CASSLGATGGYEQYF. The chain employs TRBV11-2 and TRBJ2-7, with 9 bases matching TRBD1. The CDR3 is 15 residues long. V lost 1 base and J lost 3; bases outside the gene matches: 4. CDR1 and CDR2 from the germline V gene are SGHAT and FQNNGV.

This clonotype was seen repeatedly, ten times or more. The gene calls are TRBV12-3 or TRBV12-4 and TRBJ2-3, with D possibly matching TRBD2 (6 bases). The CDR3 spans 14 residues. V lost 5 bases and J lost 6, with 15 bases in between. CDR3 sequence (DNA): TGTGCCAGCAGTCCACCCTCTCTAGCGGATACGCAGTATTTT. This sequence encodes CASSPPSLADTQYF.

By proportion, this clonotype is medium-sized. This chain joins TRBV24-1 and TRBJ2-1; 14 positions agree with TRBD2. Germline assignment: CDR1 KGHDR and CDR2 SFDVKD. Losses at the gene ends were 0 bases for V and 7 bases for J; bases not matched to a gene: 1. The CDR3 totals 16 residues. CDR3 nucleotide sequence: TGTGCCACCAGTGATTTGGGACTAGCGGGAGGTAATGAGCAGTTCTTC. Translated: CATSDLGLAGGNEQFF.

This clonotype was picked up many times. The rearrangement links TRBV12-3 or TRBV12-4 to TRBJ2-1, with D possibly matching TRBD1 (6 bases). Trimming left V 6 bases short and J 9 bases short, with 12 bases between. This CDR3 region has 12 residues. The CDR3: CASRQTGTEQFF. The CDR3 DNA reads as TGTGCCAGCAGACAGACAGGTACTGAGCAGTTCTTC.

For this clonotype: The junction differs from germline at one of its ends, possibly a read error. The rearrangement uses TRBV19 and TRBJ1-5, with D perhaps TRBD1 (6 bases). From germline, CDR1 is LNHDA and CDR2 SQIVND (reference sequence). This CDR3 contains 13 residues. CDR3 amino acids: CAGSGTSGGAWGF. The DNA for the CDR3 is TGTGCCGGCTCCGGGACTAGCGGGGGGGCCTGGGGTTTT.

The chain employs TRBV4-3 and TRBJ2-7, with unresolved D. The V end was cut by 1 base, the J end by 3 bases, with 13 bases between. Per the germline V gene, CDR1 is LGHNA and CDR2 is YSLEER. CDR3 length: 15 residues. CDR3 nucleotides: TGCGCCAGCAGCCAAGGACTTACGTCCGGCTACGAGCAGTACTTC. It codes for CASSQGLTSGYEQYF.

At least ten counts were recorded for this clonotype. V is TRBV7-9 and J is TRBJ2-1, with 12 bases that match TRBD2. This CDR3 comprises 15 residues. Germline CDR1 is SEHNR and CDR2 is FQNEAQ (reference sequence). Trimming at V came to 6 bases and at J to 4 bases, leaving 4 bases not matched to a gene. CDR3 sequence reads: CASSYTSGRYNEQFF. As DNA, the CDR3 is TGTGCCAGCAGTTACACTAGCGGGAGGTACAATGAGCAGTTCTTC.

About this clonotype itself: The junction shows a germline mismatch at one end, possibly a read error. The chain uses TRBV7-9 and TRBJ1-2; a possible D gene is TRBD1 (5 bases). Germline V CDR1 and CDR2: SEHNR, FQNEAQ (reference sequence). The CDR3 covers 10 residues. The CDR3: CASSPRDYSF. In DNA form, the CDR3 reads TGTGCCAGCAGCCCCAGGGACTACTCCTTC.

The V and J genes are TRBV29-1 and TRBJ2-5; 9 bases map to TRBD2. Germline V gives CDR1 SQVTM, CDR2 ANQGSEA. The ends lost 6 bases at V and 5 bases at J; junction bases unmatched: 13. The CDR3 totals 15 residues. The CDR3 sequence: CSVRGLAGVWETQYF. CDR3 DNA: TGCAGCGTGCGGGGATTAGCGGGAGTCTGGGAGACCCAGTACTTC.

The chain joins TRBV5-6 to TRBJ2-2; 9 bases map to TRBD2. The germline V gene has CDR1 SGHDT and CDR2 YYEEEE. V lost 4 bases to trimming and J lost 1 base; unmatched junction nucleotides: 5. CDR3 length: 16 amino acids. The CDR3 spells CASSPQAGGNTGELFF. The CDR3 coding sequence is TGTGCCAGCAGCCCTCAAGCGGGAGGGAACACCGGGGAGCTGTTTTTT.

This clonotype has ten or more counts. A read error may explain this, as a much larger clone is one base away. The chain recombines TRBV12-3 or TRBV12-4 with TRBJ1-5; no definite D call. The V end lost 2 bases, the J end lost 2 bases, and 7 bases lay between the germline ends. The length of the CDR3 is 14 residues. CDR3 residues: CASSLLRGNQPQHF. The CDR3 region has the DNA TGTGCCAGCAGTTTACTGAGGGGCAATCAGCCCCAGCATTTT.

Comment on this clonotype: This could be a read error, since a much larger clone is one nucleotide away. V usage is TRBV6-1 and J usage is TRBJ2-7; D remains ambiguous. Trimming stripped 8 bases from V and 2 bases from J, with 13 bases between. Germline CDR1 is MNHNS and CDR2 is SASEGT. This CDR3 has 13 residues. The CDR3 DNA is TGTGCCAGCTCATATGGCAGAGCCTACGAGCAGTACTTC. Its translation: CASSYGRAYEQYF.

This chain joins TRBV20-1 and TRBJ2-2; unclear D gene. CDR3 length: 11 residues. The germline gives CDR1 DFQATT, CDR2 SNEGSKA (reference sequence). Trimming took off 3 bases at V and 7 bases at J, with 6 bases between the two ends. CDR3 protein: CSARESGELFF. DNA of the CDR3: TGCAGTGCTAGGGAAAGCGGGGAGCTGTTTTTT.

This clonotype was detected many times. The V gene is TRBV5-1, the J gene TRBJ2-3; D not certain. V was pared by 4 bases and J by 4 bases, with 19 bases between. The CDR3 is 16 residues long. Germline CDR1 and CDR2: SGHRS and YFSETQ. The CDR3 spells CASSQESISMADTQYF. The CDR3 bases are TGCGCCAGCAGCCAAGAATCTATTTCCATGGCAGATACGCAGTATTTT. The complete variable domain, with remaining parts taken from reference TRBV5-1 and TRBJ2-3, reads KAGVTQTPRYLIKTRGQQVTLSCSPISGHRSVSWYQQTPGQGLQFLFEYFSETQRNKGNFPGRFSGRQFSNSRSEMNVSTLELGDSALYLCASSQESISMADTQYFGPGTRLTVL.

To note about this clonotype: The junction and the germline gene differ at one end; a read error may be behind it. The chain is built from TRBV5-6 and TRBJ1-2, with D possibly matching TRBD1 (6 bases). This CDR3 is built from 13 residues. Germline values: CDR1 SGHDT, CDR2 YYEEEE. CDR3 sequence: CAGSLGGGYGYTF. For the CDR3, the DNA is TGTGCCGGCAGCTTGGGGGGCGGTTATGGCTACACCTTC.

This clonotype was picked up many times. The rearrangement links TRBV19 to TRBJ2-3; 16 bases agree with TRBD2. Germline-derived CDR1 and CDR2 are LNHDA and SQIVND (reference sequence). The CDR3 runs 16 residues. V shed 6 bases and J 3 bases; nucleotides not matched to a gene: 3. CDR3 region: CASRGTSGRATDTQYF. The CDR3 DNA follows: TGTGCCAGTAGGGGGACTAGCGGGAGGGCGACAGATACGCAGTATTTT.

The chain recombines TRBV20-1 with TRBJ2-1; 10 nucleotides align to TRBD2. The germline CDR1 and CDR2 sequences are DFQATT and SNEGSKA (reference sequence). The junction had 15 bases not matched to a gene; V was cut back by 8 bases and J by 8 bases. This CDR3 has 15 amino acids. CDR3 in DNA: TGCAGTACCATGGGGGCTAGCGGGAGCACCTATGAGCAGTTCTTC. Its protein product is CSTMGASGSTYEQFF.

This clonotype has at least ten counts. This chain's CDR3 is CASSLGGQAGNTIYF. The DNA for the CDR3 is TGTGCCAGCAGCTTAGGAGGTCAGGCTGGAAACACCATATATTTT. The chain joins TRBV7-9 to TRBJ1-3; D call uncertain. Between the trimmed V and J ends, which lost 1 base and 2 bases, there was a span of 9 bases. There are 15 residues in the CDR3. The germline V gene has CDR1 SEHNR and CDR2 FQNEAQ (reference sequence).

This clonotype has at least ten counts. A much larger clone differs from this one at a single base, so this may be a read error. The V and J genes are TRBV12-3 or TRBV12-4 and TRBJ2-5; a possible D gene is TRBD2 (5 bases). V gave up 5 bases and J gave up 2 bases, with 12 bases separating them. The CDR3 contains 14 residues. The CDR3 spells CASSPAEGQETQYF. DNA of the CDR3: TGTGCCAGCAGTCCCGCAGAGGGACAAGAGACCCAGTACTTC.

This clonotype was seen at least ten times. A much larger clone lies one base from this, so it may be a read error. V usage is TRBV28 and J usage is TRBJ2-7; D is unresolved. The germline V gene has CDR1 MDHEN and CDR2 SYDVKM. V dropped 5 bases and J dropped 6 bases, with 8 bases sitting between them. The CDR3 length is 11 residues. The CDR3 reads CASSVVCEQYF. The CDR3 nucleotides are TGTGCCAGCAGTGTAGTCTGCGAGCAGTACTTC.

This clonotype has only one observation. The gene calls are TRBV5-1 and TRBJ1-5; possibly TRBD1 for D (5 bases). This CDR3 region has 14 residues. Trimming stripped 4 bases from V and 9 bases from J, with 17 bases between. From germline, CDR1 is SGHRS and CDR2 YFSETQ. The CDR3 is CASSRAGDPGPQHF. The CDR3 DNA reads as TGCGCCAGCAGCCGAGCGGGGGACCCCGGGCCCCAGCATTTT.

This chain links TRBV25-1 with TRBJ2-7; 7 positions agree with TRBD1. Germline V CDR1 and CDR2: MGHDK, SYGVNS. This CDR3 contains 16 residues. The ends lost 4 bases at V and 4 bases at J; junction bases unmatched: 13. The CDR3 nucleotides are TGTGCCAGCAGTGTCCCCGACAGGGTTCAAGGGTACGAGCAGTACTTC. As protein: CASSVPDRVQGYEQYF.

The table lists this clonotype with a count of one. The CDR3 region is CASAEPSYEQYF. As DNA, the CDR3 is TGTGCCAGCGCTGAACCCTCCTACGAGCAGTACTTC. The chain couples TRBV11-3 to TRBJ2-7; D gene unclear. The CDR3 spans 12 residues. The V gene lost 8 bases and the J gene lost 0 bases, with 8 bases spanning the gap. Germline V gene lookup returns CDR1 SGHNT and CDR2 YENEEA.

This clonotype was recorded at least ten times. The chain recombines TRBV4-2 with TRBJ1-3, with D unclear. The V end lost 4 bases, the J end lost 0 bases, and 16 bases lay between the germline ends. This CDR3 contains 17 residues. The germline V gene encodes CDR1 LGHNA and CDR2 YNFKEQ. The CDR3 DNA follows: TGTGCCAGCAGCCCCCCTGACGGGCCAAACTCTGGAAACACCATATATTTT. Translated: CASSPPDGPNSGNTIYF.